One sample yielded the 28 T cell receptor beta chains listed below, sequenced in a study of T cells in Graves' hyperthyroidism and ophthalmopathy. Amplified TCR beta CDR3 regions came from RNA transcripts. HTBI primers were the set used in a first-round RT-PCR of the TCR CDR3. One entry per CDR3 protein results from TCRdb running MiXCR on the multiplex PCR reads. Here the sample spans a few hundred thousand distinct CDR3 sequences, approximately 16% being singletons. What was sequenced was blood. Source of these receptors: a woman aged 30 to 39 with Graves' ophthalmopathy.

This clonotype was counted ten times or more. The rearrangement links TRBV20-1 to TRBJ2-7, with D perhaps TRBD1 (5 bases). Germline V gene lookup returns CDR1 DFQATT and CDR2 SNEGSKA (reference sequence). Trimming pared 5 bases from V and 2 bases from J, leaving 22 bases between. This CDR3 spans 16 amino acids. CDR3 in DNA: TGCAGTGCTGATGGTTCCCAGGATACAGGTACCTACGAGCAGTACTTC. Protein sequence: CSADGSQDTGTYEQYF.

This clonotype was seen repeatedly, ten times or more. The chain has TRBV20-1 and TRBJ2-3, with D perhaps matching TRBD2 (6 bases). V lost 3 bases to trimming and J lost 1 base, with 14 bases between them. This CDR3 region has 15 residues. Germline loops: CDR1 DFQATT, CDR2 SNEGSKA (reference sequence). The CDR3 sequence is CSASIPGEGTDTQYF. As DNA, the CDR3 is TGCAGTGCTAGTATACCGGGGGAGGGCACAGATACGCAGTATTTT.

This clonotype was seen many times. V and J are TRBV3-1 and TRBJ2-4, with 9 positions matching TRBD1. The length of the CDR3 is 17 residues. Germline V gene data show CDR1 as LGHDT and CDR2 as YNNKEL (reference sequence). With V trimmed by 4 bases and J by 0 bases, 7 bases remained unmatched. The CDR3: CASSPGGTGIAKNIQYF. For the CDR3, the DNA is TGTGCCAGCAGCCCCGGAGGGACAGGGATAGCCAAAAACATTCAGTACTTC.

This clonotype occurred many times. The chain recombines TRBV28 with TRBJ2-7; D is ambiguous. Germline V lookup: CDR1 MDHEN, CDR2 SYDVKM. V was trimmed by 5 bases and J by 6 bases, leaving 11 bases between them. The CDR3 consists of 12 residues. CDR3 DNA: TGTGCCAGCAGTCCCCCTTTTAGCGAGCAGTACTTC. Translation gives CASSPPFSEQYF.

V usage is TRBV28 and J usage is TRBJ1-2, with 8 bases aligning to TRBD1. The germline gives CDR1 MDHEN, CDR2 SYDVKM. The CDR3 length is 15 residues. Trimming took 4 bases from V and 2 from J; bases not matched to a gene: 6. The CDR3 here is CASSSTGGLNYGYTF. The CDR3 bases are TGTGCCAGCAGTTCTACAGGGGGGTTGAACTATGGCTACACCTTC.

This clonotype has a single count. The CDR3 sequence: CATSKDRGATEAFF. The CDR3 coding sequence is TGTGCCACCAGCAAGGACAGGGGGGCCACTGAAGCTTTCTTT. This chain links TRBV15 with TRBJ1-1; 10 bases line up with TRBD1. Germline V lookup: CDR1 LNHNV, CDR2 YYDKDF (reference sequence). With V trimmed by 4 bases and J by 4 bases, 3 bases remained unmatched. The CDR3 loop spans 14 amino acids.

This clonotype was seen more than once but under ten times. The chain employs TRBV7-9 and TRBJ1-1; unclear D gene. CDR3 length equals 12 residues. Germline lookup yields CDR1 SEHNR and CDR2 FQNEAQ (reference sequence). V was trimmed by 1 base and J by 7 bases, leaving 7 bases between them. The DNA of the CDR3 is TGTGCCAGCAGCTTAGACACCGTTGAAGCTTTCTTT. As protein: CASSLDTVEAFF.

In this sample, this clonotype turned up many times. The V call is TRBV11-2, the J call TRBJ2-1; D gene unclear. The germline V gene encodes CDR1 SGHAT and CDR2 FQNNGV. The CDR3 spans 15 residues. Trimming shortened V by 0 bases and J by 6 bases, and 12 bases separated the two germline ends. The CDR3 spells CASSLEGYGLNEQFF. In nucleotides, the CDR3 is TGTGCCAGCAGCTTAGAGGGGTACGGGCTCAATGAGCAGTTCTTC.

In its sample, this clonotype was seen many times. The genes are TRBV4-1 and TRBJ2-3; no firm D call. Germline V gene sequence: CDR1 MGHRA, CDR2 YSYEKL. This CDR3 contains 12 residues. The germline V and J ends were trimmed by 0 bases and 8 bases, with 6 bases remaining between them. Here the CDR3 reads CASSQEFATQYF. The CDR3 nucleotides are TGCGCCAGCAGCCAAGAATTCGCTACGCAGTATTTT.

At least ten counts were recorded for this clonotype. The CDR3 DNA is TGTGCCAGCAGAGCTTTCTCTGGAAACACCATATATTTT. The encoded protein is CASRAFSGNTIYF. V is TRBV11-2 and J is TRBJ1-3, with no clear D. CDR3 length: 13 amino acids. In germline, CDR1 is SGHAT, CDR2 FQNNGV. The V end lost 6 bases, the J end lost 0 bases, and 6 bases lay between the germline ends.

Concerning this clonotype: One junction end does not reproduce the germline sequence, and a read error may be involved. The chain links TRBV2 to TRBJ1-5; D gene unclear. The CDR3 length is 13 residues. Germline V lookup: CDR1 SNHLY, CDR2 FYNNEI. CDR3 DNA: TGTGTCAGCAGTGAAAATCTCGGGCAGCCCCAGCATTTT. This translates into CVSSENLGQPQHF.

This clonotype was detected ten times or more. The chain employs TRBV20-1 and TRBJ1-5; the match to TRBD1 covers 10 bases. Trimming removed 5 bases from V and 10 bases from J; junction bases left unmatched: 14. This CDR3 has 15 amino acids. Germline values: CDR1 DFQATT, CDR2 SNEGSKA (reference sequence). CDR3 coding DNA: TGCAGTGCTCCCGGCTGGGGGACAGGGGATCGACCCCAGCATTTT. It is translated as CSAPGWGTGDRPQHF.

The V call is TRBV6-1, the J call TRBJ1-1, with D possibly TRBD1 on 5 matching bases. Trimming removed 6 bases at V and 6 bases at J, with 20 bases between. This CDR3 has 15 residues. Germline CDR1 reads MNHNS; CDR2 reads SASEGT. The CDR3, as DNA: TGTGCCAGCAGGAATATTATACGGGGGGTTTCTGAAGCTTTCTTT. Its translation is CASRNIIRGVSEAFF.

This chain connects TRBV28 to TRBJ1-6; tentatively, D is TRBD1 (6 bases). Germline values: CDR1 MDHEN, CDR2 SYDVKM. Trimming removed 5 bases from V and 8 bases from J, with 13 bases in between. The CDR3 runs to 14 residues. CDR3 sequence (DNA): TGTGCCAGCAGTCCCGGACAGAAATATTCACCCCTCCACTTT. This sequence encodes CASSPGQKYSPLHF. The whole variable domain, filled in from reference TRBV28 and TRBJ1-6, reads DVKVTQSSRYLVKRTGEKVFLECVQDMDHENMFWYRQDPGLGLRLIYFSYDVKMKEKGDIPEGYSVSREKKERFSLILESASTNQTSMYLCASSPGQKYSPLHFGNGTRLTVT.

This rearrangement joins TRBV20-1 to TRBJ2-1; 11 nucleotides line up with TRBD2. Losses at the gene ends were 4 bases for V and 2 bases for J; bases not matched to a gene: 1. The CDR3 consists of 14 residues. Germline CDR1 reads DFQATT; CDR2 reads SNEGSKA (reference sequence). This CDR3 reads CSANSGRAYNEQFF. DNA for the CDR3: TGCAGTGCTAATAGCGGGAGGGCCTACAATGAGCAGTTCTTC.

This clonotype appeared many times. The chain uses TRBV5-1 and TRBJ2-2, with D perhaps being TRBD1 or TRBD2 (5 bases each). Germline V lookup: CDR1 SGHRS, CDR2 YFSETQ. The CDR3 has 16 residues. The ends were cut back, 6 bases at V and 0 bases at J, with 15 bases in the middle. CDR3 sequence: CASMKTRGANTGELFF. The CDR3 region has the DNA TGCGCCAGCATGAAAACTAGGGGAGCGAACACCGGGGAGCTGTTTTTT.

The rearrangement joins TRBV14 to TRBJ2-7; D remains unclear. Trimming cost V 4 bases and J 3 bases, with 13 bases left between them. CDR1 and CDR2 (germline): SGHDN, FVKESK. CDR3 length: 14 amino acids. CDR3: CASSLSLGNYEQYF. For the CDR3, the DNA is TGTGCCAGCAGCCTATCCCTAGGAAACTACGAGCAGTACTTC.

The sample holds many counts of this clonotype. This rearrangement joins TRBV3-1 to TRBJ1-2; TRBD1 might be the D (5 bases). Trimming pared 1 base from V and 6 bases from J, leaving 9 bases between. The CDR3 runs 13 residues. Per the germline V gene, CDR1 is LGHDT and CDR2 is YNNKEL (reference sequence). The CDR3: CASSQVDSDGYTF. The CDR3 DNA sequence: TGTGCCAGCAGCCAAGTAGACAGCGATGGCTACACCTTC.

The CDR3 protein is CASSQAVPLYEQYF. The CDR3 DNA follows: TGCGCCAGCAGCCAAGCGGTGCCTCTCTACGAGCAGTACTTC. This chain joins TRBV4-1 and TRBJ2-7, with unresolved D. Germline CDR1 reads MGHRA; CDR2 reads YSYEKL. This CDR3 spans 14 amino acids. Trimming removed 1 base from V and 3 bases from J, with 10 bases in between.

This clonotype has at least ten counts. The CDR3, as DNA: TGTGCCAGCAGCTCCAGGGTGACCGGGGAGCTGTTTTTT. Its translation: CASSSRVTGELFF. The chain uses TRBV7-3 and TRBJ2-2; maybe TRBD1 (5 bases). CDR1 is SGHTA, CDR2 FQGTGA, per germline. V lost 4 bases, J lost 5 bases, and 8 bases lay in between. CDR3 size: 13 residues. Filled out from reference TRBV7-3 and TRBJ2-2, the complete variable domain reads GAGVSQTPSNKVTEKGKYVELRCDPISGHTALYWYRQSLGQGPEFLIYFQGTGAADDSGLPNDRFFAVRPEGSVSTLKIQRTERGDSAVYLCASSSRVTGELFFGEGSRLTVL.

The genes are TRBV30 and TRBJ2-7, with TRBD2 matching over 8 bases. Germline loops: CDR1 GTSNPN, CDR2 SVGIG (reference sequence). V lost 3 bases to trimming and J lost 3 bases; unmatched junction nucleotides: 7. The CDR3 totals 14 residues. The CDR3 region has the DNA TGTGCCTGGAGGTCGGCCGGGGGGGGCTACGAGCAGTACTTC. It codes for CAWRSAGGGYEQYF.

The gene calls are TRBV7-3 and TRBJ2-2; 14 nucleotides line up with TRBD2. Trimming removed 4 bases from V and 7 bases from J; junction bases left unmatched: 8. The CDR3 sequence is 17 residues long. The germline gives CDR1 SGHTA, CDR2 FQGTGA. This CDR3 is CASSSGTSGSFSGELFF. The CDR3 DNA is TGTGCCAGCAGCTCCGGGACTAGCGGGAGTTTTAGCGGGGAGCTGTTTTTT.

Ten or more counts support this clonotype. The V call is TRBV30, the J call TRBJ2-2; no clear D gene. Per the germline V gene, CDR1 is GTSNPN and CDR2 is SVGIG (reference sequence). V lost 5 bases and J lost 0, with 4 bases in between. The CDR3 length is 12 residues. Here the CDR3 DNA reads TGTGCCTGGCGACCGAACACCGGGGAGCTGTTTTTT. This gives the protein CAWRPNTGELFF. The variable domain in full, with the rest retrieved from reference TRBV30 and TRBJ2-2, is SQTIHQWPATLVQPVGSPLSLECTVEGTSNPNLYWYRQAAGRGLQLLFYSVGIGQISSEVPQNLSASRPQDRQFILSSKKLLLSDSGFYLCAWRPNTGELFFGEGSRLTVL.

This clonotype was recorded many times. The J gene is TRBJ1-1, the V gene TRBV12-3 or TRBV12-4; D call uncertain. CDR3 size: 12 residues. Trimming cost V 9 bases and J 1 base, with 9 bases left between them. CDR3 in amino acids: CASLYRNTEAFF. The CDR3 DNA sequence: TGTGCCAGTCTCTACAGGAACACTGAAGCTTTCTTT.

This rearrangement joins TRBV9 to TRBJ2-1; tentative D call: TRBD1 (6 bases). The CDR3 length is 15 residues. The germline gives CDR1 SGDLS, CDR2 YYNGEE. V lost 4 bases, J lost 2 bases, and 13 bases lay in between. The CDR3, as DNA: TGTGCCAGCAGCCTTAGTAGGGGGACCTACAATGAGCAGTTCTTC. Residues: CASSLSRGTYNEQFF.

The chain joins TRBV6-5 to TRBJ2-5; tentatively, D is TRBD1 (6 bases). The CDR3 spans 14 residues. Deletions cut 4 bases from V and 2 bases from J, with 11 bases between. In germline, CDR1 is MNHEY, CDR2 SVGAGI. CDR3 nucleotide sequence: TGTGCCAGCAGTTTCGACAGGATACAAGAGACCCAGTACTTC. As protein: CASSFDRIQETQYF.

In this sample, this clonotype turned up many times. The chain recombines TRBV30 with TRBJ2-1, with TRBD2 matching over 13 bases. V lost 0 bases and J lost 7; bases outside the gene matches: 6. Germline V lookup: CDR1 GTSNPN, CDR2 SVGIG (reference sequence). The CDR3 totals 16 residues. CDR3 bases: TGTGCCTGGAGTGTACGTCTGGGACTAGCGGGAAATGAGCAGTTCTTC. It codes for CAWSVRLGLAGNEQFF.

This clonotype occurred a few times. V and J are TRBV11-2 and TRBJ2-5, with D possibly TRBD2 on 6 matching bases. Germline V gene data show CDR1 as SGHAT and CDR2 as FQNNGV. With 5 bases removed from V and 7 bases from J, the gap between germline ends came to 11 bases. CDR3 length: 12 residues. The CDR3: CASSRELGTQYF. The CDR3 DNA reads TGTGCCAGCAGCCGGGAGCTCGGGACCCAGTACTTC.